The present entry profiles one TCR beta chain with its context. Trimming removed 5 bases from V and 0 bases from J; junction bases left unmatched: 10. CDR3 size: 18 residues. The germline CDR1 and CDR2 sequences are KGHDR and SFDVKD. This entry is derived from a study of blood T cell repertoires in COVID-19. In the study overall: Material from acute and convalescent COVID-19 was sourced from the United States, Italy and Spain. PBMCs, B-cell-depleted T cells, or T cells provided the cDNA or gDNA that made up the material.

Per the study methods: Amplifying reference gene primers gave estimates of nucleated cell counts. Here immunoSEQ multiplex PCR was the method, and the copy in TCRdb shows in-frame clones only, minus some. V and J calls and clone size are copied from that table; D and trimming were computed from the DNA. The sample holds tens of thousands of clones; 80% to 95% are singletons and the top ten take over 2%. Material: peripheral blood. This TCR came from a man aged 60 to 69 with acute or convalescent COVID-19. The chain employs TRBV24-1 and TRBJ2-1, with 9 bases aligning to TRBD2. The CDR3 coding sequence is TGTGCCACCAGTGGATGGGAGGCTAGCGGGAACTCCTACAATGAGCAGTTCTTC. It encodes CATSGWEASGNSYNEQFF.